Listed below are T cell receptor beta chains from one sample, sequenced in a study of cytomegalovirus exposure and HLA in healthy donors. Some clones are missing from TCRdb's copy, which holds only in-frame ones; the method was immunoSEQ multiplex PCR. The table has under 250,000 clones, about 86% seen once; the top ten hold 2% to 3%. The sample consisted of PBMCs. Source of these receptors: a man aged 18 to 30 in good health and CMV-seronegative. Each CDR3 is given with its conserved first and last residue. D genes are given only for firm matches. Clone size is not always given. Where it is, it says once, few, many or a class for expanded clones.

cdr3_aa cdr3_nt clone_size j_call d_call v_call
CASSVRVDYGYTF TGTGCCAGCAGTGTGCGGGTTGACTATGGCTACACCTTC few TRBJ1-2 - TRBV2
CASSLTEGRVQETQYF TGTGCCAGCAGCTTAACGGAAGGGAGAGTACAAGAGACCCAGTACTTC - TRBJ2-5 - TRBV7-9
CATSGRQGLNTEAFF TGTGCCACCAGCGGCCGACAGGGACTGAACACTGAAGCTTTCTTT once TRBJ1-1 TRBD1 TRBV15
CASSFAGGGYTF TGTGCCAGCAGCTTTGCAGGGGGAGGCTACACCTTC few TRBJ1-2 TRBD1 TRBV13
CSARVRGELFF TGCAGTGCTAGAGTGCGTGGGGAGCTGTTTTTT - TRBJ2-2 - TRBV20-1
CASADFQPQHF TGTGCCAGCGCGGATTTCCAGCCCCAGCATTTT - TRBJ1-5 - TRBV6-6
CASSPGENTEAFF TGTGCCAGCAGCCCGGGGGAGAACACTGAAGCTTTCTTT - TRBJ1-1 - TRBV6-5
CASSKTSGRSYEQYF TGTGCCAGTAGTAAGACTAGCGGGCGCTCCTACGAGCAGTACTTC - TRBJ2-7 TRBD2 TRBV19
CSVQTSPSTDTQYF TGCAGCGTTCAGACTAGCCCCTCCACAGATACGCAGTATTTT - TRBJ2-3 TRBD2 TRBV29-1
CASNRDRYTGELFF TGTGCCAGCAACCGGGACAGATACACCGGGGAGCTGTTTTTT - TRBJ2-2 TRBD1 TRBV6-5
CASSWLAGVETQYF TGTGCCAGCAGCTGGCTAGCGGGGGTAGAGACCCAGTACTTC - TRBJ2-5 TRBD2 TRBV11-2
CASRAGGDTQYF TGTGCCAGCAGGGCGGGAGGGGATACGCAGTATTTT - TRBJ2-3 TRBD2 TRBV2
CASSLDGNEQFF TGTGCCAGCTCCCTCGACGGGAATGAGCAGTTCTTC - TRBJ2-1 - TRBV6-6
CAVTDFGGGNTIYF TGTGCCGTGACGGACTTCGGGGGGGGAAACACCATATATTTT - TRBJ1-3 - TRBV6-5
CASSRTDRVGTGELFF TGCGCCAGCAGCCGGACGGACAGGGTGGGCACCGGGGAGCTGTTTTTT - TRBJ2-2 TRBD1 TRBV4-3
CASSDGTPQYF TGTGCCAGCTCTGATGGGACACCGCAGTATTTT few TRBJ2-3 - TRBV5-6
CASSLVARSYEQYF TGTGCCAGCAGCTTAGTTGCCAGGTCCTACGAGCAGTACTTC - TRBJ2-7 - TRBV7-2
CASNRGGGETQYF TGTGCCAGCAACCGGGGGGGAGGGGAGACCCAGTACTTC - TRBJ2-5 TRBD2 TRBV6-5
CASRATRADTEAFF TGTGCCAGCAGGGCCACCAGGGCCGACACTGAAGCTTTCTTT - TRBJ1-1 - TRBV2
CASSVGKAGEQYF TGTGCCAGCAGCGTAGGCAAGGCAGGGGAGCAGTACTTC - TRBJ2-7 - TRBV9
CAISETTGVVDTGELFF TGTGCCATCAGTGAGACCACGGGGGTGGTCGACACCGGGGAGCTGTTTTTT - TRBJ2-2 - TRBV10-3
CASSPSSGVPEQYF TGTGCCAGCAGCCCCTCTAGCGGGGTTCCCGAGCAGTACTTC - TRBJ2-7 TRBD2 TRBV7-2
CAISAGREQPQHF TGTGCCATCAGTGCAGGGAGGGAACAGCCCCAGCATTTT - TRBJ1-5 - TRBV10-3
CASSYGSGGLLETQYF TGTGCCAGCAGTTACGGCAGCGGGGGATTACTCGAGACCCAGTACTTC - TRBJ2-5 TRBD2 TRBV6-5
CASSELPANPSTDTQYF TGTGCCAGCAGTGAACTTCCAGCGAACCCTAGCACAGATACGCAGTATTTT - TRBJ2-3 - TRBV2
CSVDNQGGIPDTQYF TGCAGCGTTGATAACCAGGGAGGAATCCCAGATACGCAGTATTTT - TRBJ2-3 - TRBV29-1
CASSHVTSGAFYEQYF TGCGCCAGCAGCCATGTTACTAGCGGGGCTTTCTACGAGCAGTACTTC - TRBJ2-7 TRBD2 TRBV4-3
CASSLRDRGHYEQYF TGTGCCAGCAGCTTGCGGGACAGGGGGCACTACGAGCAGTACTTC - TRBJ2-7 TRBD1 TRBV7-2
CASSLVAGSGGNIQYF TGTGCCAGCAGCTTAGTCGCCGGGAGTGGCGGAAACATTCAGTACTTC - TRBJ2-4 - TRBV7-2
CASSIGWEQFF TGTGCCAGTAGTATCGGGTGGGAGCAGTTCTTC - TRBJ2-1 - TRBV19
CASSLLAGSYNEQFF TGCGCCAGCAGCCTGCTAGCGGGATCCTACAATGAGCAGTTCTTC - TRBJ2-1 TRBD2 TRBV5-1
CASSHAGQGGYEQYF TGCGCCAGCAGCCATGCCGGACAGGGAGGGTACGAGCAGTACTTC - TRBJ2-7 - TRBV4-3
CASAEGETGTQYF TGTGCCAGCGCAGAGGGTGAGACGGGTACGCAGTATTTT - TRBJ2-3 - TRBV7-3
CASSLGQGGSYNEQFF TGTGCCAGCAGCCTCGGACAGGGAGGCTCCTACAATGAGCAGTTCTTC once TRBJ2-1 TRBD1 TRBV28
CASSIGGSGEQYF TGTGCCAGTAGTATAGGAGGTAGCGGCGAGCAGTACTTC - TRBJ2-7 - TRBV19
CASSTVRASGGGTQYF TGTGCCAGCAGCACAGTAAGGGCTAGCGGGGGGGGGACCCAGTACTTC - TRBJ2-5 TRBD2 TRBV27
CASEVSGRVYNEQFF TGTGCCAGCGAGGTTAGCGGGAGAGTCTACAATGAGCAGTTCTTC - TRBJ2-1 TRBD2 TRBV7-9
CASSDPGGNEQFF TGTGCCAGCAGCGACCCCGGCGGCAATGAGCAGTTCTTC - TRBJ2-1 - TRBV7-6
CASSQGREGSGQPQHF TGCGCCAGCAGCCAAGGACGGGAGGGAAGCGGTCAGCCCCAGCATTTT - TRBJ1-5 - TRBV4-1
CASRAGTGGPYNEQFF TGTGCCAGCAGAGCCGGGACAGGGGGCCCCTACAATGAGCAGTTCTTC - TRBJ2-1 TRBD1 TRBV7-9
CASSLAQSRETQYF TGTGCCAGCAGCTTAGCCCAATCCCGGGAGACCCAGTACTTC few TRBJ2-5 - TRBV7-9
CASSLMGGTYNSPLHF TGTGCCAGCAGCTTAATGGGGGGAACCTATAATTCACCCCTCCACTTT - TRBJ1-6 - TRBV7-2
CASSVRDWAYNEQFF TGTGCCAGCAGCGTAAGGGACTGGGCTTACAATGAGCAGTTCTTC - TRBJ2-1 - TRBV5-6
CASSLIQGRLETQYF TGCGCCAGCAGCTTGATTCAGGGGAGATTGGAGACCCAGTACTTC - TRBJ2-5 - TRBV5-1
CASSPRQGQGTEAFF TGTGCCAGCAGCCCTCGGCAGGGGCAAGGTACTGAAGCTTTCTTT - TRBJ1-1 - TRBV9
CASSDRPPGQNSPLHF TGTGCCAGCAGTGATAGACCCCCAGGGCAAAATTCACCCCTCCACTTT - TRBJ1-6 - TRBV25-1
CASSTRLYPSSYEQYF TGTGCCAGCAGCACCAGACTCTACCCCTCCTCCTACGAGCAGTACTTC - TRBJ2-7 - TRBV21-1
CAWSVGHTYEQYF TGTGCCTGGAGTGTTGGGCATACCTACGAGCAGTACTTC many TRBJ2-7 - TRBV30
CAQGGSPLHF TGTGCCCAGGGAGGTTCACCCCTCCACTTT few TRBJ1-6 - TRBV21-1
CASRSVGGLEQETQYF TGTGCCAGCAGGTCGGTCGGGGGGCTTGAACAAGAGACCCAGTACTTC - TRBJ2-5 - TRBV28
CASSPGQGAYNEQFF TGTGCCAGCAGCCCGGGACAGGGGGCCTACAATGAGCAGTTCTTC - TRBJ2-1 TRBD1 TRBV5-4
CASSPVGGPPRVEQYF TGTGCCAGCAGCCCTGTAGGAGGCCCACCCCGCGTCGAGCAGTACTTC few TRBJ2-7 - TRBV7-9
CASSQSGTDTQYF TGCGCCAGCAGCCAAAGCGGGACAGATACGCAGTATTTT - TRBJ2-3 - TRBV4-3